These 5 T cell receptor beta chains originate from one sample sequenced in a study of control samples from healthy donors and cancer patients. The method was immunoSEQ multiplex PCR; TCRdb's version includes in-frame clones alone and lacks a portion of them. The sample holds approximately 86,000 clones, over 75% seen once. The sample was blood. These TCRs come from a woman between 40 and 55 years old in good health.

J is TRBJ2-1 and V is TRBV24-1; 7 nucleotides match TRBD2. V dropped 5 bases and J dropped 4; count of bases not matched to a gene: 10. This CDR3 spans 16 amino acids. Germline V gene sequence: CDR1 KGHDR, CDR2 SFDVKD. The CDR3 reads CATSALGGGGYNEQFF. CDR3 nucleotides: TGTGCCACCAGTGCCCTGGGCGGGGGAGGGTACAATGAGCAGTTCTTC.

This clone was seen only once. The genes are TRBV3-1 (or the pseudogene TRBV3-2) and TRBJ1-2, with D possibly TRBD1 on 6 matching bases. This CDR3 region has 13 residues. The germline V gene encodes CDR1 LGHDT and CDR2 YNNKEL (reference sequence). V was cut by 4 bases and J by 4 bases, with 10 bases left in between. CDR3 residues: CASSPGTSYGYTF. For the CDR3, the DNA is TGTGCCAGCAGCCCCGGGACAAGCTATGGCTACACCTTC.

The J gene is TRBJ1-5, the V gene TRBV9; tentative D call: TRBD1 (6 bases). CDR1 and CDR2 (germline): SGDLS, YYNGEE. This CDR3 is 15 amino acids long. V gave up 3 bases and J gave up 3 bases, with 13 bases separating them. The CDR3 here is CASSEGQSVNQPQHF. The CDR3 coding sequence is TGTGCCAGCAGCGAAGGACAGTCCGTCAATCAGCCCCAGCATTTT.

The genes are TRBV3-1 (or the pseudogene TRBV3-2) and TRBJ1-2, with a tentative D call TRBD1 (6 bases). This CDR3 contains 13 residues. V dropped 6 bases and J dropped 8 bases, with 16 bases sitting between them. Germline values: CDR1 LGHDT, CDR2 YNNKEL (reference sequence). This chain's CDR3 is CASSPNEGEGYTF. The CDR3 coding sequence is TGTGCCAGCAGTCCTAACGAGGGGGAAGGCTACACCTTC.

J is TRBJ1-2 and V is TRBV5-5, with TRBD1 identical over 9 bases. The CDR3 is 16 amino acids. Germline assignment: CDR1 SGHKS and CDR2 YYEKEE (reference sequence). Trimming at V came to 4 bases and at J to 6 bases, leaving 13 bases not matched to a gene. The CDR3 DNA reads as TGTGCCAGCAGCCCTGAACCTACCGGGACAGGGAATGGCTACACCTTC. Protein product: CASSPEPTGTGNGYTF.